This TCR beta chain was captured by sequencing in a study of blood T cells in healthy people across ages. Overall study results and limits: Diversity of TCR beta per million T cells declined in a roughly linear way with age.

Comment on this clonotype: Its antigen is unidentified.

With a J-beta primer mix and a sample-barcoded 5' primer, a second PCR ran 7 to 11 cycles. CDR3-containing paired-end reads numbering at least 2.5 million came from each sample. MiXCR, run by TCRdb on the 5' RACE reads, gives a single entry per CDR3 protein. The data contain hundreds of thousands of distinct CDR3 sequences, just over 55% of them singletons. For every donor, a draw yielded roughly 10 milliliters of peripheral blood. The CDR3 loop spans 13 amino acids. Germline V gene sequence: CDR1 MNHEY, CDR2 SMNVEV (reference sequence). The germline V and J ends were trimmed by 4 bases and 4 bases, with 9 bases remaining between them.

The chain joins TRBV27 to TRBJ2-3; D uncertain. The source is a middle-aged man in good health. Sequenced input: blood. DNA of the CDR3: TGTGCCAGCAGTTCCTTAGATCCAGATACGCAGTATTTT. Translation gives CASSSLDPDTQYF.